Listed here are 15 T cell receptor beta chains from one sample, sequenced in a study of T cells in Graves' hyperthyroidism and ophthalmopathy. Amplified TCR beta CDR3 regions came from RNA transcripts. The study used the HTBI primer set for a first-round RT-PCR of the TCR CDR3. TCRdb analysed the multiplex PCR reads with MiXCR anew, one entry per CDR3 protein. Of approximately 610,000 distinct CDR3 sequences in the sample, roughly 15% are singletons; the top ten hold around 4.1%. The sample taken for sequencing was blood. These receptors were obtained from a woman in her 40s with Graves' ophthalmopathy.

This clonotype was found many times. This rearrangement joins TRBV28 to TRBJ1-1; D is unresolved. The V end lost 7 bases, the J end lost 2 bases, and 11 bases lay between the germline ends. Germline V lookup: CDR1 MDHEN, CDR2 SYDVKM. This CDR3 is built from 13 residues. The CDR3 nucleotides read TGTGCCAGCACCCTAGGAGTCAACACTGAAGCTTTCTTT. Translated: CASTLGVNTEAFF.

This clonotype showed up many times. V gene TRBV12-3 or TRBV12-4 combines with J gene TRBJ1-5, with 8 positions matching TRBD1. The junction had 8 bases not matched to a gene; V was cut back by 7 bases and J by 6 bases. This CDR3 is built from 14 residues. The CDR3 protein is CASNFQGASQPQHF. The DNA for the CDR3 is TGTGCCAGCAATTTTCAGGGGGCATCTCAGCCCCAGCATTTT.

This clonotype showed up many times. The chain carries TRBV6-2 or TRBV6-3 and TRBJ1-5; TRBD1 is a possible D gene (5 bases). This CDR3 is 15 amino acids long. V was trimmed by 2 bases and J by 3 bases, leaving 11 bases between them. Per the germline V gene, CDR1 is MNHEY and CDR2 is SVGEGT. The CDR3 region has the DNA TGTGCCAGCAGTTACAAGGGACCGTCCAATCAGCCCCAGCATTTT. As protein: CASSYKGPSNQPQHF.

This clonotype was found many times. CDR3 residues: CASSFVDSGQYF. CDR3 nucleotide sequence: TGTGCCAGCAGTTTCGTCGACAGCGGGCAGTACTTC. The V call is TRBV28, the J call TRBJ2-7, with D tentatively TRBD1 or TRBD2 (5 bases each). The CDR3 totals 12 residues. Germline lookup yields CDR1 MDHEN and CDR2 SYDVKM. Trimming removed 3 bases from V and 9 bases from J, with 12 bases in between.

The rearrangement joins TRBV4-2 to TRBJ2-7, with D uncertain. With 4 bases removed from V and 12 bases from J, the gap between germline ends came to 10 bases. The CDR3 covers 10 residues. CDR1 is LGHNA and CDR2 is YNFKEQ in the germline V gene. The CDR3 DNA follows: TGTGCCAGCAGCCGTAAAGGCCGGTACTTC. It specifies CASSRKGRYF.

Ten or more counts support this clonotype. The CDR3 protein is CSAGLELTGELFF. The CDR3 nucleotides are TGCAGCGCTGGACTGGAACTCACCGGGGAGCTGTTTTTT. The J gene is TRBJ2-2, the V gene TRBV29-1; D is perhaps TRBD2 (5 bases). V shed 7 bases and J shed 4 bases, with 13 bases lying between them. The CDR3 has 13 amino acids. Germline V gene data show CDR1 as SQVTM and CDR2 as ANQGSEA.

In its sample, this clonotype was seen many times. CDR3 nucleotide sequence: TGCGCCAGCAGCCCTCAGGGGTCAACTAACACCATATATTTT. The encoded protein is CASSPQGSTNTIYF. The chain has TRBV4-3 and TRBJ1-3, with D tentatively TRBD1 (6 bases). Trimming shortened V by 4 bases and J by 7 bases, and 14 bases separated the two germline ends. Germline CDR1 LGHNA, CDR2 YSLEER. This CDR3 region has 14 residues.

This clonotype was detected many times. The genes are TRBV19 and TRBJ1-5; a weak D match, TRBD1 (6 bases). The length of the CDR3 is 15 residues. V was clipped by 0 bases and J by 7 bases, with 13 bases between them. The V gene's germline CDR1 is LNHDA and CDR2 SQIVND (reference sequence). The CDR3 reads CASSIEGGARQPQHF. The CDR3 DNA is TGTGCCAGTAGTATAGAAGGGGGGGCGAGGCAGCCCCAGCATTTT.

This clonotype was detected many times. This chain's CDR3 is CASIRDRGRAIYF. The CDR3, as DNA: TGTGCCAGCATTAGGGACAGGGGGAGAGCCATATATTTT. The J gene is TRBJ1-3, the V gene TRBV12-3 or TRBV12-4; 11 bases fit TRBD1. Losses at the gene ends were 7 bases for V and 11 bases for J; bases not matched to a gene: 7. The CDR3 is 13 amino acids.

The J gene is TRBJ1-6, the V gene TRBV2; 9 nucleotides line up with TRBD1. The CDR3 consists of 14 residues. V was pared by 6 bases and J by 6 bases, with 3 bases of the junction left unmatched. The germline V gene encodes CDR1 SNHLY and CDR2 FYNNEI. CDR3: CASSDRGFNSPLHF. CDR3 nucleotides: TGTGCCAGCAGCGACAGGGGGTTTAATTCACCCCTCCACTTT. Supplemented by reference TRBV2 and TRBJ1-6, the full variable domain reads EPEVTQTPSHQVTQMGQEVILRCVPISNHLYFYWYRQILGQKVEFLVSFYNNEISEKSEIFDDQFSVERPDGSNFTLKIRSTKLEDSAMYFCASSDRGFNSPLHFGNGTRLTVT.

This clonotype was detected ten times or more. The J gene is TRBJ2-6, the V gene TRBV19; D not resolved. Germline-derived CDR1 and CDR2 are LNHDA and SQIVND (reference sequence). Trimming cost V 2 bases and J 0 bases, with 5 bases left between them. The CDR3 has 15 residues. In nucleotides, the CDR3 is TGTGCCAGTAGTATATTACCCTCTGGGGCCAACGTCCTGACTTTC. Residues: CASSILPSGANVLTF. The variable domain in full, completed from reference TRBV19 and TRBJ2-6, reads DGGITQSPKYLFRKEGQNVTLSCEQNLNHDAMYWYRQDPGQGLRLIYYSQIVNDFQKGDIAEGYSVSREKKESFPLTVTSAQKNPTAFYLCASSILPSGANVLTFGAGSRLTVL.

This clonotype was observed at least ten times. This chain connects TRBV2 to TRBJ2-1, with TRBD2 matching over 8 bases. From germline, CDR1 is SNHLY and CDR2 FYNNEI. The CDR3 sequence is 13 residues long. The ends lost 1 base at V and 9 bases at J; junction bases unmatched: 2. The CDR3 loop reads CASSEGREGEQFF. CDR3 bases: TGTGCCAGCAGTGAAGGTCGGGAGGGTGAGCAGTTCTTC.

The table lists this clonotype with many counts. The V call is TRBV28, the J call TRBJ2-5; perhaps TRBD2 as D (6 bases). V lost 6 bases and J 3 bases, leaving 11 bases between the germline ends. Germline CDR1 is MDHEN and CDR2 is SYDVKM. This CDR3 contains 13 residues. Written as DNA, the CDR3 is TGTGCCAGCAGCGGGACTTTCGAAGAGACCCAGTACTTC. Its translation is CASSGTFEETQYF.

This clonotype occurred many times. The chain combines TRBV6-2 or TRBV6-3 with TRBJ1-6; D not resolved. V lost 6 bases and J 6 bases, leaving 15 bases between the germline ends. Germline loops: CDR1 MNHEY, CDR2 SVGEGT. The CDR3 is made up of 15 amino acids. The CDR3 bases are TGTGCCAGCAGGCCGACCGGTGGACGTAATTCACCCCTCCACTTT. Translation: CASRPTGGRNSPLHF.

In this sample, this clonotype turned up a few times. The chain is built from TRBV11-1 and TRBJ2-7, with no clear D. The germline V gene has CDR1 SGHAT and CDR2 FQDESV (reference sequence). V lost 1 base and J lost 3, with 13 bases in between. This CDR3 has 15 amino acids. The DNA for the CDR3 is TGTGCCAGCAGCTTAGTGATGGAACAGTACTACGAGCAGTACTTC. As protein: CASSLVMEQYYEQYF.